This TCR beta chain was documented in a study of regulatory T cells in long-lasting Graves disease. Time point denoted: newly diagnosed GD, antithyroid drugs for less than 3 months. Extracted PBMC RNA gave rise to the TCR library. Deletions cut 6 bases from V and 10 bases from J, with 21 bases between. The CDR3 spans 14 residues. The germline gives CDR1 MDHEN, CDR2 SYDVKM. This clonotype was detected ten times or more. With iRepertoire HTBI primers and Arm-PCR of CDR3 regions, TCR beta libraries were built. TCRdb reprocessed the multiplex PCR reads with MiXCR, giving one entry per CDR3 protein. Among some 600,000 distinct CDR3 sequences listed, 15% to 20% were seen once. These data were also filed under a second study, of T cells in Graves' hyperthyroidism and ophthalmopathy.

The source of this sequence is a man aged 18 to 35 with Graves disease. Sequencing used peripheral blood mononuclear cells (PBMCs), obtained at new diagnosis, from a patient treated with antithyroid drugs. J is TRBJ1-2 and V is TRBV28; tentatively, D is TRBD1 (5 bases). The CDR3 sequence: CASRSWRRGVVYTF. CDR3 bases: TGTGCCAGCAGGTCTTGGAGGCGGGGGGTGGTCTACACCTTC.